Below are 29 T cell receptor beta chains sequenced from a single sample in a study of glioma-infiltrating T cells after dendritic cell vaccination. Regarding time point: after dendritic cell vaccination, including at tumor progression/relapse. The method was immunoSEQ multiplex PCR; TCRdb's version includes in-frame clones alone and lacks a portion of them. The table has 72,000 or so clones, around 87% seen once. Sequences were derived from blood, sampled after dendritic cell vaccination. The receptors shown here come from a human donor with glioblastoma.

The chain couples TRBV12-5 to TRBJ2-2; 11 bases fit TRBD1. CDR1 and CDR2 from the germline V gene are LGHNT and FRNRAP. The J segment lost 4 bases and the V segment lost 4 bases, leaving 5 bases of the junction unmatched. The CDR3 contains 16 residues. CDR3 amino acids: CASGWPGQGATGELFF. DNA of the CDR3: TGTGCTAGTGGTTGGCCCGGACAGGGGGCCACCGGGGAGCTGTTTTTT.

The chain couples TRBV6-6 to TRBJ2-2; perhaps TRBD2 as D (7 bases). The V end lost 0 bases, the J end lost 6 bases, and 14 bases lay between the germline ends. Germline CDR1 and CDR2: MNHNY and SVGAGI (reference sequence). The CDR3 is made up of 16 amino acids. The CDR3 DNA sequence: TGTGCCAGCAGTTACTCAGGGGGGGCAGGCCCCGGGGAGCTGTTTTTT. It codes for CASSYSGGAGPGELFF.

The rearrangement links TRBV29-1 to TRBJ2-1; TRBD2 is a possible D gene (6 bases). CDR1 and CDR2 from the germline V gene are SQVTM and ANQGSEA. CDR3 length: 12 residues. V was clipped by 3 bases and J by 7 bases, with 10 bases between them. This chain's CDR3 is CSVEGGSNEQFF. The DNA of the CDR3 is TGCAGCGTTGAGGGGGGTTCGAATGAGCAGTTCTTC.

The chain couples TRBV7-2 to TRBJ1-1; tentative D call: TRBD1 (6 bases). Germline V gene lookup returns CDR1 SGHTA and CDR2 FQGNSA. Trimming removed 6 bases at V and 6 bases at J, with 11 bases between. CDR3 size: 12 residues. The DNA for the CDR3 is TGTGCCAGCAGGTTACAGGGTTCTGAAGCTTTCTTT. Protein sequence: CASRLQGSEAFF.

V gene TRBV19 combines with J gene TRBJ1-2, with a tentative D call TRBD1 (5 bases). The CDR3 spans 16 residues. Germline loops: CDR1 LNHDA, CDR2 SQIVND (reference sequence). Trimming shortened V by 7 bases and J by 4 bases, and 22 bases separated the two germline ends. The CDR3 loop is CASIPIGGVEAYGYTF. The CDR3 DNA reads as TGTGCCAGTATACCCATCGGGGGGGTTGAAGCCTATGGCTACACCTTC.

This chain connects TRBV29-1 to TRBJ1-1, with D maybe TRBD1 (6 bases). This CDR3 spans 14 amino acids. CDR1 SQVTM and CDR2 ANQGSEA come from the germline V gene. V was clipped by 3 bases and J by 11 bases, with 22 bases between them. Here the CDR3 DNA reads TGCAGCGTTGACCAGCTTCAGGGGCATGGACACGCTTTCTTT. It specifies CSVDQLQGHGHAFF. Using reference TRBV29-1 and TRBJ1-1 for the parts outside the CDR3, the full variable domain is SAVISQKPSRDICQRGTSLTIQCQVDSQVTMMFWYRQQPGQSLTLIATANQGSEATYESGFVIDKFPISRPNLTFSTLTVSNMSPEDSSIYLCSVDQLQGHGHAFFGQGTRLTVV.

The chain has TRBV7-2 and TRBJ2-5; 10 bases line up with TRBD2. Germline V gene sequence: CDR1 SGHTA, CDR2 FQGNSA. With V trimmed by 5 bases and J by 5 bases, 8 bases remained unmatched. The CDR3 extends over 15 amino acids. In nucleotides, the CDR3 is TGTGCCAGCAGCCCTCAAGCGGGGGGGCACGAGACCCAGTACTTC. The encoded protein is CASSPQAGGHETQYF.

This chain connects TRBV9 to TRBJ1-2, with D tentatively TRBD1 (6 bases). The V gene's germline CDR1 is SGDLS and CDR2 YYNGEE. This CDR3 has 15 residues. V was cut by 2 bases and J by 0 bases, with 11 bases left in between. The DNA for the CDR3 is TGTGCCAGCAGCGTCACAGGGTCCCCTAACTATGGCTACACCTTC. Translated, it gives CASSVTGSPNYGYTF.

CDR3: CATLPQNPNTGELFF. CDR3 coding DNA: TGTGCCACCCTCCCACAGAATCCTAACACCGGGGAGCTGTTTTTT. The gene calls are TRBV7-9 and TRBJ2-2, with D hard to call. The CDR3 spans 15 residues. With 10 bases removed from V and 2 bases from J, the gap between germline ends came to 17 bases. The V gene's germline CDR1 is SEHNR and CDR2 FQNEAQ (reference sequence).

The chain is built from TRBV2 and TRBJ1-6, with D tentatively TRBD1 (6 bases). Germline V lookup: CDR1 SNHLY, CDR2 FYNNEI. This CDR3 is 13 amino acids long. V lost 4 bases and J 13 bases, leaving 14 bases between the germline ends. This CDR3 reads CASSAPRGTPLHF. In DNA form, the CDR3 reads TGTGCCAGCAGTGCCCCCAGGGGTACTCCCCTCCACTTT.

The rearrangement links TRBV5-6 to TRBJ1-4; 9 bases map to TRBD1. V dropped 2 bases and J dropped 5; count of bases not matched to a gene: 1. Germline V CDR1 and CDR2: SGHDT, YYEEEE. The CDR3 totals 14 residues. The CDR3 bases are TGTGCCAGCAGCTTTGGGACAGGGAATGAAAAACTGTTTTTT. It encodes CASSFGTGNEKLFF.

This chain joins TRBV5-6 and TRBJ2-5, with 7 bases aligning to TRBD1. V was clipped by 4 bases and J by 3 bases; unmatched bases: 12. Germline V gives CDR1 SGHDT, CDR2 YYEEEE. CDR3 length: 16 residues. This CDR3 reads CASSAGTGEYEETQYF. As DNA, the CDR3 is TGTGCCAGCAGCGCCGGAACAGGGGAGTATGAAGAGACCCAGTACTTC.

The chain uses TRBV7-9 and TRBJ1-1; weak D call: TRBD1 (6 bases). The V gene's germline CDR1 is SEHNR and CDR2 FQNEAQ (reference sequence). CDR3 length equals 16 residues. With 6 bases removed from V and 1 base from J, the gap between germline ends came to 18 bases. In DNA, the CDR3 is TGTGCCAGCAGGATTACGGACAGCCCTGGGAACACTGAAGCTTTCTTT. It codes for CASRITDSPGNTEAFF.

The chain couples TRBV6-1 to TRBJ2-3; D gene ambiguous. V was shortened by 2 bases and J by 6 bases, with 3 bases between the two germline ends. Germline-derived CDR1 and CDR2 are MNHNS and SASEGT. This CDR3 has 11 residues. CDR3 amino acids: CASSEPDTQYF. CDR3 in DNA: TGTGCCAGCAGTGAACCGGATACGCAGTATTTT.

The chain recombines TRBV2 with TRBJ2-3, with D perhaps matching TRBD2 (6 bases). The CDR3 sequence is 13 residues long. Germline CDR1 SNHLY, CDR2 FYNNEI. This CDR3 reads CADGGVSTDTQYF. The DNA for the CDR3 is TGTGCTGACGGAGGGGTTAGCACAGATACGCAGTATTTT.

This clone was seen just once. Other nucleotide sequences in the sample specify the same CDR3. The chain carries TRBV9 and TRBJ2-3, with 9 bases aligning to TRBD1. Unmatched junction bases numbered 2, after V lost 3 bases and J lost 3 bases. The CDR3 consists of 14 residues. The germline gives CDR1 SGDLS, CDR2 YYNGEE. The CDR3 loop is CASSAGQGTDTQYF. In DNA form, the CDR3 reads TGTGCCAGCAGCGCTGGACAGGGGACAGATACGCAGTATTTT.

The rearrangement joins TRBV7-8 to TRBJ1-3; TRBD1 matches 10 bases. J gave up 3 bases and V 1 base, and 3 bases lay outside the gene matches. CDR1 is SGHVS, CDR2 FQNEAQ, per germline. This CDR3 has 16 residues. The CDR3 DNA reads as TGTGCCAGCAGCTTAGATGGGACAGGGGTTGGAAACACCATATATTTT. Protein sequence: CASSLDGTGVGNTIYF.

This clone was counted between two and nine times. The genes are TRBV6-1 and TRBJ1-4, with D uncertain. The CDR3 consists of 16 residues. Trimming left V 0 bases short and J 0 bases short, with 8 bases between. Germline lookup yields CDR1 MNHNS and CDR2 SASEGT. The CDR3 region has the DNA TGTGCCAGCAGTGAAGCGCATCGGGCAACTAATGAAAAACTGTTTTTT. The encoded protein is CASSEAHRATNEKLFF.

The chain recombines TRBV7-2 with TRBJ1-2; 9 positions match TRBD1. V shed 1 base, J shed 4 bases, and the junction held 1 base outside the gene matches. The germline CDR1 and CDR2 sequences are SGHTA and FQGNSA. CDR3 size: 14 residues. The CDR3 DNA sequence: TGTGCCAGCAGCTTAGTGGGACAGGGCTATGGCTACACCTTC. This encodes CASSLVGQGYGYTF.

The rearrangement joins TRBV14 to TRBJ1-2; 7 bases map to TRBD1. The CDR3 length is 14 residues. J lost 4 bases, V lost 3 bases, and 5 bases had no gene match. The germline gives CDR1 SGHDN, CDR2 FVKESK. The CDR3 DNA follows: TGTGCCAGCAGCCACCATACAGGGGCCTATGGCTACACCTTC. This translates into CASSHHTGAYGYTF.

The rearrangement links TRBV25-1 to TRBJ2-2; D may be TRBD2 (6 bases). This CDR3 spans 16 amino acids. Germline assignment: CDR1 MGHDK and CDR2 SYGVNS. V was trimmed by 1 base and J by 3 bases, leaving 12 bases between them. As DNA, the CDR3 is TGTGCCAGCAGTGAATTGGGGGGTTCGGACACCGGGGAGCTGTTTTTT. Amino acid sequence: CASSELGGSDTGELFF.

The chain has TRBV12-2 and TRBJ2-7; TRBD2 is taken as the D call from the table, unchecked against the DNA. TRBV12-2 is tagged as a pseudogene. The CDR3 runs to 18 residues. CDR3 protein: CASRLGGSWGRGRDEQYF. CDR3 coding DNA: TGTGCAAGTCGCTTAGGAGGCTCCTGGGGGAGGGGAAGGGACGAGCAGTACTTC.

The V call is TRBV6-5, the J call TRBJ1-5; a possible D gene is TRBD1 (6 bases). Germline assignment: CDR1 MNHEY and CDR2 SVGAGI. The CDR3 consists of 14 residues. V was clipped by 2 bases and J by 6 bases, with 11 bases between them. CDR3 in DNA: TGTGCCAGCAGTTACGGGGGAGGGGGTCAGCCCCAGCATTTT. Translating gives CASSYGGGGQPQHF.

In nucleotides, the CDR3 is TGCGCCAGCAGCCGGCCAGGGGGCTTAAACATTCAGTACTTC. This encodes CASSRPGGLNIQYF. The genes are TRBV4-1 and TRBJ2-4; 8 bases map to TRBD1. Per the germline V gene, CDR1 is MGHRA and CDR2 is YSYEKL. This CDR3 is 14 amino acids long. The V gene end was trimmed by 4 bases and the J gene end by 6 bases; junction bases not matched to a gene: 5.

The genes are TRBV2 and TRBJ2-1, with TRBD2 identical over 7 bases. This CDR3 comprises 12 residues. Germline assignment: CDR1 SNHLY and CDR2 FYNNEI. V shed 2 bases and J 11 bases; nucleotides not matched to a gene: 3. For the CDR3, the DNA is TGTGCCAGCAGTGAAACTAGCGTCAAGCAGTTCTTC. This encodes CASSETSVKQFF.

V gene TRBV29-1 combines with J gene TRBJ2-1, with 12 bases fitting TRBD2. The CDR3 is 13 amino acids. The V gene end was trimmed by 5 bases and the J gene end by 9 bases; junction bases not matched to a gene: 5. From germline, CDR1 is SQVTM and CDR2 ANQGSEA. CDR3 protein: CSVYLAGGLEQFF. The CDR3 region has the DNA TGCAGCGTTTACCTAGCGGGGGGGCTTGAGCAGTTCTTC.

This sequence joins TRBV4-1 and TRBJ1-2; TRBD1 matches 10 bases. CDR3 size: 15 residues. Per germline, CDR1 MGHRA and CDR2 YSYEKL. Trimming cost V 2 bases and J 8 bases; bases outside gene matches: 8. As DNA, the CDR3 is TGCGCCAGCAGCCAACCAAGACAGGGGGCGCGAGGCTACACCTTC. Its translation: CASSQPRQGARGYTF.

CDR3 region: CAAGGAFF. CDR3 DNA sequence: TGTGCCGCAGGGGGAGCTTTCTTT. The gene calls are TRBV6-5 and TRBJ1-1, with 7 bases aligning to TRBD1. The trim removed 11 bases at V and 10 bases at J, leaving 1 base unmatched. CDR1 and CDR2 from the germline V gene are MNHEY and SVGAGI. CDR3 size: 8 residues.

The V and J genes are TRBV5-6 and TRBJ2-1; tentatively, D is TRBD2 (5 bases). The CDR3 sequence is 15 residues long. Trimming stripped 3 bases from V and 0 bases from J, with 10 bases between. The germline V gene has CDR1 SGHDT and CDR2 YYEEEE. CDR3 DNA: TGTGCCAGCAGCTCCGGACTTTCCTCCTACAATGAGCAGTTCTTC. Translation: CASSSGLSSYNEQFF.